These 23 T cell receptor beta chains were sequenced from one sample in a study of T-cell memory formation after mild COVID-19. From the 5' RACE reads, TCRdb called clonotypes with MiXCR, one entry per CDR3 protein. The table shows roughly 320,000 distinct CDR3 sequences, with 25% to 30% occurring only once. Sequenced sample: PBMCs or a T cell subset sorted from them (not recorded which). All receptors come from an adult woman who had mild COVID-19 (a few samples of this study predate the infection). Cell type and time point are not known.

The sample holds a few counts of this clonotype. The chain combines TRBV7-2 with TRBJ2-7; 8 bases map to TRBD1. V lost 5 bases, J lost 4 bases, and 7 bases stayed unmatched. The CDR3 runs to 14 residues. Per the germline V gene, CDR1 is SGHTA and CDR2 is FQGNSA. DNA of the CDR3: TGTGCCAGCAGCAGGACAGGGAGTGGGTACGAGCAGTACTTC. Protein: CASSRTGSGYEQYF.

The V call is TRBV24-1, the J call TRBJ2-7; D gene unclear. CDR3 length: 12 amino acids. V was cut by 1 base and J by 6 bases, with 6 bases left in between. The germline CDR1 and CDR2 sequences are KGHDR and SFDVKD. The CDR3 loop reads CATSDFSGEQYF. CDR3 DNA: TGTGCCACCAGTGATTTCTCCGGCGAGCAGTACTTC.

The chain links TRBV20-1 to TRBJ1-2; the match to TRBD1 covers 9 bases. The CDR3 runs to 14 residues. V gave up 5 bases and J gave up 8 bases; unmatched junction bases: 12. The germline V gene has CDR1 DFQATT and CDR2 SNEGSKA (reference sequence). Here the CDR3 DNA reads TGCAGTGCTGTACCCGGGACAGGGTCGAAGGGCTACACCTTC. This gives the protein CSAVPGTGSKGYTF.

In this sample, this clonotype turned up a few times. The chain combines TRBV12-3 or TRBV12-4 with TRBJ2-7; no definite D call. V lost 0 bases to trimming and J lost 0 bases, with 3 bases between them. The CDR3 is 13 residues long. DNA for the CDR3: TGTGCCAGCAGTTTAGCCATCTCCTACGAGCAGTACTTC. This sequence encodes CASSLAISYEQYF.

The chain combines TRBV30 with TRBJ2-7, with D uncertain. The CDR3 is 14 amino acids. V was pared by 0 bases and J by 5 bases, with 14 bases between. The germline gives CDR1 GTSNPN, CDR2 SVGIG (reference sequence). The CDR3: CAWSVAGLWDEQYF. In DNA, the CDR3 is TGTGCCTGGAGTGTCGCCGGCCTGTGGGACGAGCAGTACTTC. Combining the CDR3 with reference TRBV30 and TRBJ2-7 gives the whole variable domain SQTIHQWPATLVQPVGSPLSLECTVEGTSNPNLYWYRQAAGRGLQLLFYSVGIGQISSEVPQNLSASRPQDRQFILSSKKLLLSDSGFYLCAWSVAGLWDEQYFGPGTRLTVT.

The chain carries TRBV7-9 and TRBJ1-1; D not certain. Germline assignment: CDR1 SEHNR and CDR2 FQNEAQ (reference sequence). The CDR3 loop spans 17 amino acids. The V gene lost 5 bases and the J gene lost 1 base, with 20 bases spanning the gap. The CDR3 sequence: CASSTSGGGRQNTEAFF. The CDR3 nucleotides are TGTGCCAGCAGCACGAGCGGTGGCGGAAGACAGAACACTGAAGCTTTCTTT.

The V call is TRBV29-1, the J call TRBJ2-1; 7 bases agree with TRBD2. V lost 2 bases, J lost 0 bases, and 7 bases stayed unmatched. The germline CDR1 and CDR2 sequences are SQVTM and ANQGSEA. There are 16 residues in the CDR3. CDR3 protein: CSVERGGSPSYNEQFF. Here the CDR3 DNA reads TGCAGCGTTGAAAGGGGCGGGAGCCCCTCCTACAATGAGCAGTTCTTC.

The sample holds a few counts of this clonotype. In DNA form, the CDR3 reads TGTGCCAGCACCCTCGGGACTTCTAATGAGCAGTTCTTC. Amino acid sequence: CASTLGTSNEQFF. The chain combines TRBV12-3 or TRBV12-4 with TRBJ2-1; possible D gene TRBD2, 6 bases. The CDR3 covers 13 residues. V was pared by 7 bases and J by 7 bases, with 14 bases between.

The chain employs TRBV11-2 and TRBJ2-3; possible D gene TRBD2, 6 bases. The V end was cut by 3 bases, the J end by 0 bases, with 13 bases between. This CDR3 region has 16 residues. The germline gives CDR1 SGHAT, CDR2 FQNNGV. The CDR3 DNA reads TGTGCCAGCAGCTTTGGGGGGTCAGGTAGCACAGATACGCAGTATTTT. It yields the protein CASSFGGSGSTDTQYF.

V gene TRBV12-3 or TRBV12-4 combines with J gene TRBJ2-5, with D perhaps TRBD1 (6 bases). Trimming cost V 8 bases and J 4 bases, with 20 bases left between them. There are 15 residues in the CDR3. The CDR3 region has the DNA TGTGCCAGCCGATACAGGGCTAGCTTCGGAGAGACCCAGTACTTC. This encodes CASRYRASFGETQYF.

The chain employs TRBV29-1 and TRBJ2-3; D is unresolved. Trimming took 6 bases from V and 0 from J, leaving 16 bases between them. The length of the CDR3 is 15 residues. CDR1 is SQVTM and CDR2 is ANQGSEA in the germline V gene. For the CDR3, the DNA is TGCAGCGTAGAACCTTTTTCCGCTAGCACAGATACGCAGTATTTT. Translating gives CSVEPFSASTDTQYF.

This clonotype was observed a few times. J is TRBJ2-7 and V is TRBV9, with 7 bases lining up with TRBD1. The CDR3 extends over 13 amino acids. The trim removed 4 bases at V and 7 bases at J, leaving 8 bases unmatched. Germline CDR1 is SGDLS and CDR2 is YYNGEE. The CDR3 sequence: CASSFRTGLEQYF. The CDR3, as DNA: TGTGCCAGCAGCTTTCGGACAGGCCTTGAGCAGTACTTC.

The table lists this clonotype with many counts. The chain uses TRBV27 and TRBJ2-7; D gene ambiguous. The CDR3 runs 15 residues. The germline CDR1 and CDR2 sequences are MNHEY and SMNVEV (reference sequence). V gave up 0 bases and J gave up 3 bases, with 12 bases separating them. CDR3 DNA sequence: TGTGCCAGCAGTTTATCTGTACCGGCCTTCTACGAGCAGTACTTC. Translation: CASSLSVPAFYEQYF.

This chain joins TRBV7-6 and TRBJ2-6; TRBD1 matches 7 bases. Trimming took 5 bases from V and 0 from J; bases not matched to a gene: 10. CDR1 and CDR2 from the germline V gene are SGHVS and FNYEAQ. This CDR3 spans 18 amino acids. The CDR3 sequence: CASSNRDRGISGANVLTF. The CDR3 DNA follows: TGTGCCAGCAGCAACCGGGACAGAGGAATCTCTGGGGCCAACGTCCTGACTTTC.

Notes on this clonotype: One end of the junction varies from germline; a read error may be responsible. The rearrangement joins TRBV12-3 or TRBV12-4 to TRBJ2-2; 9 bases fit TRBD1. The CDR3 consists of 12 residues. This CDR3 is CASGLGTGKLFF. The CDR3 DNA reads as TGTGCCAGCGGTTTGGGGACAGGGAAGCTGTTTTTT.

The chain couples TRBV12-2 to TRBJ2-1; the D call TRBD2 from the table was never checked on the DNA. TRBV12-2 is a pseudogene locus. This CDR3 contains 16 residues. The CDR3 sequence: CASRFAGTSAYNEQFF. CDR3 DNA: TGTGCAAGTCGCTTTGCCGGGACTAGCGCCTACAATGAGCAGTTCTTC.

This sequence joins TRBV20-1 and TRBJ2-5; 9 positions agree with TRBD2. The junction had 11 bases not matched to a gene; V was cut back by 5 bases and J by 4 bases. This CDR3 has 15 residues. Germline CDR1 DFQATT, CDR2 SNEGSKA (reference sequence). The CDR3 nucleotides are TGCAGTGCTCCCTTAGCGGGGGCCCTACGAGAGACCCAGTACTTC. Protein sequence: CSAPLAGALRETQYF.

This clonotype was recorded at least ten times. The chain links TRBV7-2 to TRBJ2-2; D remains unclear. This CDR3 spans 16 amino acids. Germline-derived CDR1 and CDR2 are SGHTA and FQGNSA. With 1 base removed from V and 5 bases from J, the gap between germline ends came to 14 bases. The DNA of the CDR3 is TGTGCCAGCAGCTTAGGACTTCTCGCTCGGACCGGGGAGCTGTTTTTT. This gives the protein CASSLGLLARTGELFF.

This clonotype was seen a handful of times. The chain employs TRBV4-1 and TRBJ1-5, with D possibly matching TRBD1 (5 bases). Germline V gene lookup returns CDR1 MGHRA and CDR2 YSYEKL. The CDR3 totals 15 residues. V shed 1 base and J shed 7 bases, with 14 bases lying between them. The CDR3 bases are TGCGCCAGCAGCCAAGTGTACCTAGGGGACCAGCCCCAGCATTTT. Protein: CASSQVYLGDQPQHF.

J is TRBJ2-7 and V is TRBV27, with 10 bases matching TRBD2. V gave up 2 bases and J gave up 0 bases; unmatched junction bases: 4. The CDR3 loop spans 16 amino acids. CDR1 and CDR2 from the germline V gene are MNHEY and SMNVEV (reference sequence). The CDR3 nucleotides read TGTGCCAGCAGTTTAGTAGCGGGGGGAATCTCCTACGAGCAGTACTTC. Translating it yields CASSLVAGGISYEQYF.

The chain combines TRBV5-5 with TRBJ2-5, with TRBD1 as a possible D gene (5 bases). V was shortened by 4 bases and J by 5 bases, with 12 bases between the two germline ends. Germline assignment: CDR1 SGHKS and CDR2 YYEKEE (reference sequence). The CDR3 extends over 13 amino acids. The CDR3 nucleotides are TGTGCCAGCAGCCTCGACAGATACGAGACCCAGTACTTC. Residues: CASSLDRYETQYF.

Details on this clonotype: One junction end disagrees with the germline gene, perhaps due to a read error. The rearrangement uses TRBV5-1 and TRBJ2-2; TRBD1 or TRBD2 may be the D gene (5 bases each). Per the germline V gene, CDR1 is SGHRS and CDR2 is YFSETQ. CDR3 size: 14 residues. CDR3 bases: TGCGCCAGCAGCGACCGAGGGGTTTCCGGGGAGCTGATTTTT. Translating gives CASSDRGVSGELIF.

This chain links TRBV19 with TRBJ1-5; 8 nucleotides align to TRBD1. J was trimmed by 5 bases and V by 5 bases; bases with no gene match: 5. The CDR3 totals 14 residues. Germline CDR1 reads LNHDA; CDR2 reads SQIVND (reference sequence). CDR3: CASSADRGHQPQHF. CDR3 in DNA: TGTGCCAGTAGTGCTGACAGGGGCCATCAGCCCCAGCATTTT. Together with reference TRBV19 and TRBJ1-5, the CDR3 gives the full variable domain: DGGITQSPKYLFRKEGQNVTLSCEQNLNHDAMYWYRQDPGQGLRLIYYSQIVNDFQKGDIAEGYSVSREKKESFPLTVTSAQKNPTAFYLCASSADRGHQPQHFGDGTRLSIL.